This record covers a single TCR beta chain. In germline, CDR1 is MNHEY, CDR2 SVGAGI. The CDR3 is made up of 14 amino acids. Trimming took 7 bases from V and 5 from J; bases not matched to a gene: 6. The entry originates in a study of blood T cell repertoires in COVID-19. Across the study: Acute-phase and convalescent COVID-19 samples originated in the United States, Italy and Spain. The cDNA or gDNA used as material had been derived from T cells, B-cell-depleted T cells, or PBMCs.

The authors' processing: Amplified reference gene primers provided the basis for estimating nucleated cell counts. Produced via immunoSEQ multiplex PCR; TCRdb's table is partial and in-frame only. That table supplies the V and J calls and clone size; D and trimming were determined from the DNA. The profile shows about 190,000 clones, nearly 90% of them singletons. J is TRBJ2-1 and V is TRBV6-5, with 9 positions matching TRBD1. The receptor was isolated from a woman between 40 and 55 years old who had recovered from COVID-19. Sequencing input: peripheral blood. The CDR3 spells CASTWTGVDNEQFF. The CDR3 DNA follows: TGTGCCAGCACGTGGACAGGGGTGGACAATGAGCAGTTCTTC.